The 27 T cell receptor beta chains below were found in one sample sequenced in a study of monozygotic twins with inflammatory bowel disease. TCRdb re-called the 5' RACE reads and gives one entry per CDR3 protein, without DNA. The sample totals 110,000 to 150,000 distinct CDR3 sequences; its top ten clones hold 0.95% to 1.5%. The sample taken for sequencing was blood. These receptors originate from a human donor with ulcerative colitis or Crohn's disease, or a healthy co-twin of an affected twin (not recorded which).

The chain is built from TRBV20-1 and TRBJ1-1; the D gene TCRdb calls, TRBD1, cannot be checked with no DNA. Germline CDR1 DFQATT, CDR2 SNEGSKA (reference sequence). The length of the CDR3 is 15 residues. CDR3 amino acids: CSARPGTGVNTEAFF.

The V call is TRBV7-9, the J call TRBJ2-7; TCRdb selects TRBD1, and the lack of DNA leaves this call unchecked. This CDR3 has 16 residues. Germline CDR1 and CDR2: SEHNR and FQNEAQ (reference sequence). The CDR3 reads CASSLMGDRGSGEQYF.

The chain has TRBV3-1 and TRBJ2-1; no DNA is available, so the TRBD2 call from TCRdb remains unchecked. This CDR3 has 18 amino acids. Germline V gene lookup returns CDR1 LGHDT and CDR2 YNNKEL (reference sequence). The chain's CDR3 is CASSQGATSGGSYNEQFF.

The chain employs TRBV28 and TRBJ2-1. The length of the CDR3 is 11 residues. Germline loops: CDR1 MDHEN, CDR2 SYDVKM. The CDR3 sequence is CASSFSSEQFF.

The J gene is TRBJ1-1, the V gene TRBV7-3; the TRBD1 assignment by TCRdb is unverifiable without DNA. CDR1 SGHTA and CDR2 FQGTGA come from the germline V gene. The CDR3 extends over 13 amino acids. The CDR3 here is CASSPGTNTEAFF.

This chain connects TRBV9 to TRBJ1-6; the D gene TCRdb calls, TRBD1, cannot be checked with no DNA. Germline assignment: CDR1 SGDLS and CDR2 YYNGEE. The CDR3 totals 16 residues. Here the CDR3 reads CASSVTGGSYNSPLHF.

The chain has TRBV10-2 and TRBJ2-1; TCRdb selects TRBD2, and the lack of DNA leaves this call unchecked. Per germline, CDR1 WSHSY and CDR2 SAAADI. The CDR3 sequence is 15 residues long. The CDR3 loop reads CASSAGLVGYNEQFF.

The CDR3 spells CASSIEALGVELFF. This chain joins TRBV19 and TRBJ2-2; TCRdb lists TRBD2, though no DNA is available to test this call. Germline CDR1 LNHDA, CDR2 SQIVND (reference sequence). The CDR3 has 14 amino acids. Full variable domain (missing parts from reference TRBV19 and TRBJ2-2): DGGITQSPKYLFRKEGQNVTLSCEQNLNHDAMYWYRQDPGQGLRLIYYSQIVNDFQKGDIAEGYSVSREKKESFPLTVTSAQKNPTAFYLCASSIEALGVELFFGEGSRLTVL.

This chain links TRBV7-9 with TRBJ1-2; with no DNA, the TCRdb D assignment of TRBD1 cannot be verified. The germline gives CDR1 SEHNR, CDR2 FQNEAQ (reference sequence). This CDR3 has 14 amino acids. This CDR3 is CASSALWTVTGYTF.

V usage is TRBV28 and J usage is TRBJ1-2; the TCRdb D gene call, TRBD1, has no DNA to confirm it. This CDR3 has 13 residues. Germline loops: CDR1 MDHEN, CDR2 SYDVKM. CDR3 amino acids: CASRPGGAKGYTF.

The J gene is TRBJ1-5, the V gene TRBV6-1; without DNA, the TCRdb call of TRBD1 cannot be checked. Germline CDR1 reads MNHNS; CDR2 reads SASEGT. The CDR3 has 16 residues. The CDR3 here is CASSEGGVISNQPQHF.

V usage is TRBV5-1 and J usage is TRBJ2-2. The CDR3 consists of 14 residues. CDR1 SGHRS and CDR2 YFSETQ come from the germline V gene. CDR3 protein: CASSFTAATGELFF.

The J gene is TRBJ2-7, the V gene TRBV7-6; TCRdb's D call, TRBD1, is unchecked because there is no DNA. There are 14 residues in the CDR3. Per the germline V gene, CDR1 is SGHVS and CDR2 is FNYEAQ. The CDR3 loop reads CASSLPGQGYEQYF.

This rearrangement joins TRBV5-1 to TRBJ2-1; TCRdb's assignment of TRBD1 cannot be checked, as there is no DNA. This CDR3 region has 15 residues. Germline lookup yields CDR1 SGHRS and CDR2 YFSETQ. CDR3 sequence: CASSLGQTEYNEQFF.

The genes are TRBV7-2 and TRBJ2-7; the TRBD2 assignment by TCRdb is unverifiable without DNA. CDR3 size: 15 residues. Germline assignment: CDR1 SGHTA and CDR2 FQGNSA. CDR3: CASSTGLAGVGEQYF.

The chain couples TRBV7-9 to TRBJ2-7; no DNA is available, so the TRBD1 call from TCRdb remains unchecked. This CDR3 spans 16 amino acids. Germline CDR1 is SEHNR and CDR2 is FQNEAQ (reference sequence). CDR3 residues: CASSSLPGPEPYEQYF.

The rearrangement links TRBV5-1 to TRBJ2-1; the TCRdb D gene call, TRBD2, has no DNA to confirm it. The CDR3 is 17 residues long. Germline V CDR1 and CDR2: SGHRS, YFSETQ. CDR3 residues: CASRGWQSESTYNEQFF.

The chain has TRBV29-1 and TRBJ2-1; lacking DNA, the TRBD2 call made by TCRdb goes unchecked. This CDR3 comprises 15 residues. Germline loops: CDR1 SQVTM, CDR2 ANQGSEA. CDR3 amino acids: CSVRREVSSYNEQFF.

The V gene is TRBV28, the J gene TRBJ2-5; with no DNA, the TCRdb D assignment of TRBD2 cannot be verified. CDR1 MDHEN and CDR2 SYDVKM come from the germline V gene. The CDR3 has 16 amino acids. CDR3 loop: CASSLAGGPTQETQYF.

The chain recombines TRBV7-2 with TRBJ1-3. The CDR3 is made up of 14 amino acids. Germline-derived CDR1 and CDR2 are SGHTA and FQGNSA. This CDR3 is CASSQRQTGNTIYF.

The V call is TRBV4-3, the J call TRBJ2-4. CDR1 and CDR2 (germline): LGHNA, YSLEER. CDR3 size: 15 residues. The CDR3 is CASSQDLTGKNIQYF.

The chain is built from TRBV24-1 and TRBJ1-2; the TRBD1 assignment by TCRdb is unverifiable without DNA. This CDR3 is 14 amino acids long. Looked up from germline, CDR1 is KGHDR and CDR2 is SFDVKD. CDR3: CATSDFGARGGYTF.

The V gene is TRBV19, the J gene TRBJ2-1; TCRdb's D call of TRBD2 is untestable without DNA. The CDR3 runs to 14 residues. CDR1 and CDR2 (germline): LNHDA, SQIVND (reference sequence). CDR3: CASSWGPTADEQFF.

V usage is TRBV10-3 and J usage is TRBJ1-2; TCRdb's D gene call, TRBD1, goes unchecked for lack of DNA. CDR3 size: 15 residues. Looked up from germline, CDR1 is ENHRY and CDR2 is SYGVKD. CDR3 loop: CAISQIQQGAHGYTF.

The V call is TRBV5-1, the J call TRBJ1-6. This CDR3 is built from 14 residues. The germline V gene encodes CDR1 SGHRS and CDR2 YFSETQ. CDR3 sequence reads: CASSSGPRDSPLHF.

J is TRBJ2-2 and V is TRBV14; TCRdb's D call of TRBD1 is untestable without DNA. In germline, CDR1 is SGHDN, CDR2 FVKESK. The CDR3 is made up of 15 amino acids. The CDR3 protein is CASSRRDITTGELFF. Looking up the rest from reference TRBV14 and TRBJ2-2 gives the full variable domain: EAGVTQFPSHSVIEKGQTVTLRCDPISGHDNLYWYRRVMGKEIKFLLHFVKESKQDESGMPNNRFLAERTGGTYSTLKVQPAELEDSGVYFCASSRRDITTGELFFGEGSRLTVL.

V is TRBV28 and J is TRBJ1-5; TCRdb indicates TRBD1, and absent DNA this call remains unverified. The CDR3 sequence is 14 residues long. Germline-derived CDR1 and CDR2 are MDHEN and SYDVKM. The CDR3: CAARGASSNQPQHF.